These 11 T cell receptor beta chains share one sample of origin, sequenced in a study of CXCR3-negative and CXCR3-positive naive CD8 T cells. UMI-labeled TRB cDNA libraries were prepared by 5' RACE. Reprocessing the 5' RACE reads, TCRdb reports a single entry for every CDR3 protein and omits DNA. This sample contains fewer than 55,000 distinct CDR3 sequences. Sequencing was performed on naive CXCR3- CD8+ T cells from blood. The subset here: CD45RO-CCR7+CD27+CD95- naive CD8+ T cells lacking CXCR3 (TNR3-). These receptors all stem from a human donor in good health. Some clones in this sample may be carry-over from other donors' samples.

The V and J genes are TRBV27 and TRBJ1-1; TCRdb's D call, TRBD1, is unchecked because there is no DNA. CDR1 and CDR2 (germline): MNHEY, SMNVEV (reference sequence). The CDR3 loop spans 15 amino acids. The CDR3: CASSLGGSLNTEAFF.

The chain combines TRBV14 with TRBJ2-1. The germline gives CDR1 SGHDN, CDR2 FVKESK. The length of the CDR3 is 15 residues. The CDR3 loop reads CASSLLGGSYNEQFF. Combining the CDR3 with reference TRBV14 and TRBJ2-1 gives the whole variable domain EAGVTQFPSHSVIEKGQTVTLRCDPISGHDNLYWYRRVMGKEIKFLLHFVKESKQDESGMPNNRFLAERTGGTYSTLKVQPAELEDSGVYFCASSLLGGSYNEQFFGPGTRLTVL.

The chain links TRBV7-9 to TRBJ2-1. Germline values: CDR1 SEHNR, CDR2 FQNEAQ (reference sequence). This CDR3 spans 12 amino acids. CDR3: CASSLGGREQFF.

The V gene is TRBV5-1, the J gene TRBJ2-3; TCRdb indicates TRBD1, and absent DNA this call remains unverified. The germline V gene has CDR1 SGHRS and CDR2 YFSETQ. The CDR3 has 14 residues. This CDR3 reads CASSPDRVTDTQYF.

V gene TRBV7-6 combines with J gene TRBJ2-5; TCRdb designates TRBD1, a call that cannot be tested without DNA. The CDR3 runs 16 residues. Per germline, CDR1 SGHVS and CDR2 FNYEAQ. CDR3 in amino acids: CASSSVFGQGHETQYF.

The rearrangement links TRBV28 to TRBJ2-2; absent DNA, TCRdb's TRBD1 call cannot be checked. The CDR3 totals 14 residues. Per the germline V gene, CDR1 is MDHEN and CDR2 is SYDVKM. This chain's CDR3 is CASSGGIYTGELFF.

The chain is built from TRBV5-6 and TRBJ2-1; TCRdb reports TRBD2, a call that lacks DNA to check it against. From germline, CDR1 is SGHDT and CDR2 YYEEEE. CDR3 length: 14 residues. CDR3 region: CASSLLSRAGEQFF.

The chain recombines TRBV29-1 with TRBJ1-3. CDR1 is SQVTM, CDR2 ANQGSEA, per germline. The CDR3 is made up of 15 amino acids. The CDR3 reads CSVVSGEGSGNTIYF.

CDR3 amino acids: CASSKRDGTEPHYEQYF. This rearrangement joins TRBV21-1 to TRBJ2-7; the D call from TCRdb, TRBD1, cannot be confirmed without DNA. TRBV21-1 is termed a pseudogene. The CDR3 has 17 amino acids.

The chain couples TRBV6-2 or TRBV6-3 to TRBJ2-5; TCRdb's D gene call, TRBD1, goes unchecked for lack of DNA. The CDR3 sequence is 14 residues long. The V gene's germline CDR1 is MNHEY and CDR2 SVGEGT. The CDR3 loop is CASSHPGGQETQYF.

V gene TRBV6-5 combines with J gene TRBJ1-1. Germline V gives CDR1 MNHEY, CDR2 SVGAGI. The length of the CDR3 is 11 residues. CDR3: CASISWGEAFF.